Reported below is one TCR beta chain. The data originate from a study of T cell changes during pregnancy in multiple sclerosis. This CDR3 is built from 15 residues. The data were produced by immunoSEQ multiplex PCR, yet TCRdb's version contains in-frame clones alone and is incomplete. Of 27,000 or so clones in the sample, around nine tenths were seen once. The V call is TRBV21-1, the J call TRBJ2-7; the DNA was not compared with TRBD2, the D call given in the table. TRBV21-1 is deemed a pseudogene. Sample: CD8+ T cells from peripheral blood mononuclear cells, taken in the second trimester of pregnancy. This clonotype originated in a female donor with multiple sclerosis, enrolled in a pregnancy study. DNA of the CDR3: TGTGCCAGCAGCAATGTGGCAGGGAGGTCCTACGAGCAGTACTTC. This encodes CASSNVAGRSYEQYF.